This TCR beta chain was identified during a study of CD8+ T cells in alopecia areata. Study as a whole: Oral tofacitinib, 5 to 10 mg twice daily, was given in an open-label trial. By percentage of affected scalp area, the severity of treated patients was scored. Broader study findings: Greater clonality was observed in lesional scalp samples, especially alopecia totalis/universalis, versus normal scalp.

The germline CDR1 and CDR2 sequences are SEHNR and FQNEAQ (reference sequence). V was trimmed by 0 bases and J by 9 bases, leaving 26 bases between them. This CDR3 has 18 residues. Investigators isolated RNA and reverse transcribed it into cDNA to act as the sequencing template. Profiling relied on immunoSEQ multiplex PCR, and the TCRdb table lists in-frame clones only, not all of them. The profile covers 95,000 to 100,000 clones, with roughly 64% appearing a single time and about a sixth taken by the ten largest. Treatment noted: oral pan-JAK inhibitor, 5-10 mg twice daily. As regards this clone: Its antigen is still unknown.

The chain couples TRBV7-9 to TRBJ2-5; D is tentatively TRBD1 or TRBD2 (5 bases each). This receptor was taken from a human donor with alopecia areata. Sample: CD8+ T cells sorted from blood, taken at week 4, from a patient treated with tofacitinib. The CDR3 protein is CASSLADWVAGSSGPQYF. The CDR3 DNA sequence: TGTGCCAGCAGCTTAGCGGATTGGGTAGCCGGTAGCTCGGGGCCCCAGTACTTC.